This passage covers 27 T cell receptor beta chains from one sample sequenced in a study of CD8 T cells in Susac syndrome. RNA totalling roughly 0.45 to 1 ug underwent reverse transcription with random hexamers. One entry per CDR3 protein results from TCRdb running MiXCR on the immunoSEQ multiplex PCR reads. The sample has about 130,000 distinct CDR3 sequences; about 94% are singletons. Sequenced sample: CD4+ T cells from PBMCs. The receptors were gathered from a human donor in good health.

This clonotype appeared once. The CDR3 region is CASSPSFEGLTYEQYF. CDR3 sequence (DNA): TGTGCCAGCAGCCCCTCATTCGAGGGCCTAACCTACGAGCAGTACTTC. The V and J genes are TRBV7-6 and TRBJ2-7; the D gene is possibly TRBD2 (5 bases). This CDR3 spans 16 amino acids. Germline-derived CDR1 and CDR2 are SGHVS and FNYEAQ. V lost 5 bases, J lost 2 bases, and 19 bases lay in between.

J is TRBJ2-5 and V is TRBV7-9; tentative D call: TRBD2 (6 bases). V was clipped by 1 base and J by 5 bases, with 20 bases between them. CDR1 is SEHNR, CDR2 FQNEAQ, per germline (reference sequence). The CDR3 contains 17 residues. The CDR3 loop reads CASSLGNTGASGETQYF. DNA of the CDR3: TGTGCCAGCAGCTTAGGCAACACGGGAGCCTCAGGGGAGACCCAGTACTTC.

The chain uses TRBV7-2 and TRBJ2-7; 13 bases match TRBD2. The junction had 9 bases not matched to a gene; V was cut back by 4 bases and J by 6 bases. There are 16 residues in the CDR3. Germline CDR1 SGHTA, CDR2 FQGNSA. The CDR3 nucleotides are TGTGCCAGCAGCTCCAGAGGACTAGCGGGAGTGGGCGAGCAGTACTTC. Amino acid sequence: CASSSRGLAGVGEQYF.

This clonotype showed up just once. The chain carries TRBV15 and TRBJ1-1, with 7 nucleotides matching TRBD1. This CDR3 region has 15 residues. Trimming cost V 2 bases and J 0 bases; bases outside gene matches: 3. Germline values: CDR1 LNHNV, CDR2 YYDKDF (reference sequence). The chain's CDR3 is CATSRLGQLNTEAFF. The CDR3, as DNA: TGTGCCACCAGCAGATTGGGACAGTTGAACACTGAAGCTTTCTTT.

This chain's CDR3 is CASSLAGWETQYF. The CDR3 region has the DNA TGTGCCAGCAGTCTAGCGGGGTGGGAGACCCAGTACTTC. The rearrangement joins TRBV2 to TRBJ2-5, with 9 bases identical to TRBD2. CDR3 length: 13 amino acids. Per the germline V gene, CDR1 is SNHLY and CDR2 is FYNNEI. V lost 5 bases to trimming and J lost 5 bases; unmatched junction nucleotides: 3.

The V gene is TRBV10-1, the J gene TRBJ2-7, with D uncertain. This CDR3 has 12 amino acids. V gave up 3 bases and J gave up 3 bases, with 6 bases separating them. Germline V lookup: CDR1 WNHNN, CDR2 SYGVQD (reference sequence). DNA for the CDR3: TGCGCCAGCAGTGACGAAGTCTACGAGCAGTACTTC. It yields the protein CASSDEVYEQYF.

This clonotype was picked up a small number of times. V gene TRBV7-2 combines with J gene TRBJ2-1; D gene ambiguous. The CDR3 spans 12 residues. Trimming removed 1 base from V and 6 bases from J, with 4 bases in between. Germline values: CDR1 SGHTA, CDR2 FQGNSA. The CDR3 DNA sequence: TGTGCCAGCAGCTTAGAGGGCAATGAGCAGTTCTTC. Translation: CASSLEGNEQFF.

CDR3 coding DNA: TGTGCCAGCAAAAACCAGGGCACGGACGTCTACGAGCAGTACTTC. Its protein product is CASKNQGTDVYEQYF. The V call is TRBV28, the J call TRBJ2-7, with a possible D match to TRBD1 (5 bases). CDR3 length: 15 amino acids. CDR1 is MDHEN and CDR2 is SYDVKM in the germline V gene. V lost 7 bases and J lost 3, with 19 bases in between. The full variable domain, completed using reference TRBV28 and TRBJ2-7, is DVKVTQSSRYLVKRTGEKVFLECVQDMDHENMFWYRQDPGLGLRLIYFSYDVKMKEKGDIPEGYSVSREKKERFSLILESASTNQTSMYLCASKNQGTDVYEQYFGPGTRLTVT.

The CDR3 DNA follows: TGTGCCAGTAATCTAGCGGGAAGAAATGAGCAGTTCTTC. Encoded protein: CASNLAGRNEQFF. J is TRBJ2-1 and V is TRBV19, with TRBD2 identical over 9 bases. The length of the CDR3 is 13 residues. V shed 7 bases and J 7 bases; nucleotides not matched to a gene: 5. The V gene's germline CDR1 is LNHDA and CDR2 SQIVND (reference sequence).

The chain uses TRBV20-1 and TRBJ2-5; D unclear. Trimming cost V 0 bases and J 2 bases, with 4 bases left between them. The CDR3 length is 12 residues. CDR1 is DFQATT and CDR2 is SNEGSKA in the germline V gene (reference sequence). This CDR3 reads CSARETQETQYF. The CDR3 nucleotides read TGCAGTGCTAGAGAGACTCAAGAGACCCAGTACTTC.

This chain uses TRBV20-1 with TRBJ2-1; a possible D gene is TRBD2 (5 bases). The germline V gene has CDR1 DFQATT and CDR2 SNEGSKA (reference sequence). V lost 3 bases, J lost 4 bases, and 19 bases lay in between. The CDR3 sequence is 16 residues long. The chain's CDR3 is CSARQAGAVSYNEQFF. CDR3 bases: TGCAGTGCTAGGCAGGCTGGAGCGGTATCGTACAATGAGCAGTTCTTC.

The CDR3 loop is CASSLSSGIAGVGTQYF. CDR3 coding DNA: TGTGCCAGCAGCCTCTCCTCGGGGATAGCGGGAGTGGGTACGCAGTATTTT. The chain links TRBV7-2 to TRBJ2-3; the match to TRBD2 covers 9 bases. CDR1 and CDR2 (germline): SGHTA, FQGNSA. This CDR3 comprises 17 residues. The V and J ends lost 5 bases and 8 bases, in that order; junction bases with no gene match: 17.

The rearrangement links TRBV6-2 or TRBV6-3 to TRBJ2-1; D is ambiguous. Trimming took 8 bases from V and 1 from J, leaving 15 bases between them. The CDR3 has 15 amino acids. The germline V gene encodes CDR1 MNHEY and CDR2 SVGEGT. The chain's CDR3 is CASVLGYPSYNEQFF. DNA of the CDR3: TGTGCCAGCGTCTTGGGGTACCCATCCTACAATGAGCAGTTCTTC.

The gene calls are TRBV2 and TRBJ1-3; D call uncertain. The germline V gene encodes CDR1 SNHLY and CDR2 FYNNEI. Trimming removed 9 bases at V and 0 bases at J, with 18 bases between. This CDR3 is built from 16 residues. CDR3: CASRAPGPISGNTIYF. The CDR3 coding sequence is TGTGCCAGTCGCGCTCCCGGTCCTATCTCTGGAAACACCATATATTTT.

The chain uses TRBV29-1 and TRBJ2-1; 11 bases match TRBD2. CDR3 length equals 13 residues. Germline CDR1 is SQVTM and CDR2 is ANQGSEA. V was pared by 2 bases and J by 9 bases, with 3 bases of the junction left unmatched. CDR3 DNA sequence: TGCAGCGTTGAACCCCTAGCGGGAGGTGAGCAGTTCTTC. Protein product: CSVEPLAGGEQFF.

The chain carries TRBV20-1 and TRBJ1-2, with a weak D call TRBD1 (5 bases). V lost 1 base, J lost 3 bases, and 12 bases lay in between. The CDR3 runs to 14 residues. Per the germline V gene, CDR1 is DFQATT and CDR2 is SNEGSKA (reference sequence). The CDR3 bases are TGCAGTGCTAGAGGTCAGGGTGGCGACTATGGCTACACCTTC. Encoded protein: CSARGQGGDYGYTF.

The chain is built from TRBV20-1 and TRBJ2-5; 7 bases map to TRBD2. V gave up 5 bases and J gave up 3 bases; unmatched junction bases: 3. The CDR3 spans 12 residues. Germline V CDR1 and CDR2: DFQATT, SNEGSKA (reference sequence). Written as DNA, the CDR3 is TGCAGTGCTGGCGGGAGTAAAGAGACCCAGTACTTC. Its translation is CSAGGSKETQYF.

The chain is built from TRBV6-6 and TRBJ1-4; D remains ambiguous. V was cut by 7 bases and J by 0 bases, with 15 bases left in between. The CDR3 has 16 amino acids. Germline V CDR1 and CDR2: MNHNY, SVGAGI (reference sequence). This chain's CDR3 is CASTSTGRATNEKLFF. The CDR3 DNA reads TGTGCCAGCACCTCTACGGGGAGAGCAACTAATGAAAAACTGTTTTTT.

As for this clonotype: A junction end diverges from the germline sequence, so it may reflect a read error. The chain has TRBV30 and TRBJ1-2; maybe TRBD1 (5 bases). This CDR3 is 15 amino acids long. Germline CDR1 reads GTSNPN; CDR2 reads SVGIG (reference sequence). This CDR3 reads CDWRRTGTANYGYTF. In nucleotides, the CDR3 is TGTGACTGGAGACGAACGGGGACGGCGAACTATGGCTACACCTTC.

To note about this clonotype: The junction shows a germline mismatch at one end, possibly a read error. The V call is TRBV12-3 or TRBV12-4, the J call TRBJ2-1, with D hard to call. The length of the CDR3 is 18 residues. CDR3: CASSSLAAYSSPGRLTWF. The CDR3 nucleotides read TGTGCCAGCAGTTCCTTAGCCGCCTACAGTAGCCCAGGACGCCTGACTTGGTTC.

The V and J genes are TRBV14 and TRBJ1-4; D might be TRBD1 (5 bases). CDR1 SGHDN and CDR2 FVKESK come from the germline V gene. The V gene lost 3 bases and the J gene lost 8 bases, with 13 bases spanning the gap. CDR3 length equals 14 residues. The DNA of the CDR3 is TGTGCCAGCAGCCAGAGGGCTTGGGGGGAAAAACTGTTTTTT. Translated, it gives CASSQRAWGEKLFF. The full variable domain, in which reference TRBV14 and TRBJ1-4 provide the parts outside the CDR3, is EAGVTQFPSHSVIEKGQTVTLRCDPISGHDNLYWYRRVMGKEIKFLLHFVKESKQDESGMPNNRFLAERTGGTYSTLKVQPAELEDSGVYFCASSQRAWGEKLFFGSGTQLSVL.

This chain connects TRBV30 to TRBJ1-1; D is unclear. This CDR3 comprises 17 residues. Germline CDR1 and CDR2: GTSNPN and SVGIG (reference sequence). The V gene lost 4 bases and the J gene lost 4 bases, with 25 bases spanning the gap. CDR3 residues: CAWKGAGTRVASTEAFF. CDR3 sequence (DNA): TGTGCCTGGAAAGGAGCAGGTACTAGAGTGGCAAGCACTGAAGCTTTCTTT.

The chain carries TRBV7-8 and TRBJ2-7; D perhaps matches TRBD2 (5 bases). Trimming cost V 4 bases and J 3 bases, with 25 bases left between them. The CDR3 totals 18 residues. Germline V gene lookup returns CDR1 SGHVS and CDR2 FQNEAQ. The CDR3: CASSSQRFPGSRGYEQYF. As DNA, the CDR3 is TGTGCCAGCAGCTCCCAAAGGTTCCCGGGGAGCAGAGGCTACGAGCAGTACTTC.

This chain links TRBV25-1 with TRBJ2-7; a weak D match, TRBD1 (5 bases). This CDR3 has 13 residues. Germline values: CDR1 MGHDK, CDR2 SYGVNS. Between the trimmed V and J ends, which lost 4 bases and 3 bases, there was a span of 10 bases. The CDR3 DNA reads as TGTGCCAGCAGTGTCCCAGGGTTCTACGAGCAGTACTTC. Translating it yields CASSVPGFYEQYF.

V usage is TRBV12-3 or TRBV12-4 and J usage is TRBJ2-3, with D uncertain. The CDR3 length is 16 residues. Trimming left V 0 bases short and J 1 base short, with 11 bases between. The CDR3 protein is CASSLALGGGTDTQYF. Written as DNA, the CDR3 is TGTGCCAGCAGTTTAGCGCTAGGTGGGGGCACAGATACGCAGTATTTT.

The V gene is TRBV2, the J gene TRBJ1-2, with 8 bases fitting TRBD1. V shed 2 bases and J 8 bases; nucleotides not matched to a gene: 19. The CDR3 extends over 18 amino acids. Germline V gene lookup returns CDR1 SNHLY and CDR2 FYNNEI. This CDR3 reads CASSERIGAGGNFGGYTF. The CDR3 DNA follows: TGTGCCAGCAGTGAACGGATCGGGGCAGGGGGCAACTTTGGGGGCTACACCTTC.

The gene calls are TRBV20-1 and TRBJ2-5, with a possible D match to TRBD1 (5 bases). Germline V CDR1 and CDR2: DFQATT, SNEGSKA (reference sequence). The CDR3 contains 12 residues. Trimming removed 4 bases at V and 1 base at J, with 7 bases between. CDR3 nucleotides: TGCAGTGCTAATACAGGCCAAGAGACCCAGTACTTC. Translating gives CSANTGQETQYF.